The next 25 T cell receptor beta chains were all read from a single sample in a study of vaccination effects on CD4 cells after COVID-19. TCRdb's table, derived via immunoSEQ multiplex PCR, lists solely in-frame clones and lacks some. In the table there are some 46,000 clones, about 80% of which are singletons. At the end of 10 days of culture, CD4+ T cells were isolated. Sometime from March through December 2020, the person acquired a SARS-CoV-2 infection that PCR confirmed. All participants had two doses of either the BNT162b2 or mRNA-1273 vaccine. Antigen specificity for these receptors is unknown. The starting material was CD4+ T cells from PBMCs cultured without peptide, obtained after COVID-19 vaccination. The receptor source for this set is a human donor who had a prior SARS-CoV-2 infection.

The J gene is TRBJ1-5, the V gene TRBV19; no definite D call. V shed 4 bases and J shed 0 bases, with 4 bases lying between them. The germline CDR1 and CDR2 sequences are LNHDA and SQIVND (reference sequence). The CDR3 contains 13 residues. This CDR3 reads CASSRNSNQPQHF. CDR3 in DNA: TGTGCCAGTAGTAGGAATAGCAATCAGCCCCAGCATTTT.

The count of this clone is one. V usage is TRBV7-2 and J usage is TRBJ1-1, with D uncertain. Looked up from germline, CDR1 is SGHTA and CDR2 is FQGNSA. V was pared by 2 bases and J by 11 bases, with 15 bases between. This CDR3 contains 13 residues. As DNA, the CDR3 is TGTGCCAGCAGCTTATGGGAGGGTCGGGATGCTTTCTTT. Its translation: CASSLWEGRDAFF. Full variable domain (rest looked up from reference TRBV7-2 and TRBJ1-1): GAGVSQSPSNKVTEKGKDVELRCDPISGHTALYWYRQSLGQGLEFLIYFQGNSAPDKSGLPSDRFSAERTGGSVSTLTIQRTQQEDSAVYLCASSLWEGRDAFFGQGTRLTVV.

The chain links TRBV2 to TRBJ2-7; TRBD1 matches at 8 bases. This CDR3 is built from 14 residues. V was clipped by 4 bases and J by 2 bases; unmatched bases: 4. From germline, CDR1 is SNHLY and CDR2 FYNNEI. The CDR3 DNA is TGTGCCAGCAGTGGACAGGGGTTAGCCTACGAGCAGTACTTC. Protein sequence: CASSGQGLAYEQYF. The full variable domain, completed using reference TRBV2 and TRBJ2-7, is EPEVTQTPSHQVTQMGQEVILRCVPISNHLYFYWYRQILGQKVEFLVSFYNNEISEKSEIFDDQFSVERPDGSNFTLKIRSTKLEDSAMYFCASSGQGLAYEQYFGPGTRLTVT.

The rearrangement joins TRBV9 to TRBJ1-3; TRBD1 aligns across 9 bases. The CDR3 has 15 residues. V gave up 3 bases and J gave up 4 bases; unmatched junction bases: 5. Germline CDR1 and CDR2: SGDLS and YYNGEE. CDR3 bases: TGTGCCAGCAGCGGAACAGGGGGCCGAGGAAACACCATATATTTT. Amino acids: CASSGTGGRGNTIYF.

The chain carries TRBV6-5 and TRBJ1-2; weak D call: TRBD1 (5 bases). Germline V gene sequence: CDR1 MNHEY, CDR2 SVGAGI. The CDR3 is made up of 12 amino acids. V dropped 4 bases and J dropped 8 bases, with 11 bases sitting between them. As DNA, the CDR3 is TGTGCCAGCAGTTCACGATCAGGGGGCTACACCTTC. It yields the protein CASSSRSGGYTF.

This clone has only one observation. CDR3 bases: TGTGCCAGCTCACCGGGACTAGTATCGGGTGAGCAGTACTTC. It codes for CASSPGLVSGEQYF. The chain has TRBV18 and TRBJ2-7, with 8 bases identical to TRBD2. The CDR3 totals 14 residues. Germline V gives CDR1 KGHSH, CDR2 LQKENI. Trimming cost V 3 bases and J 7 bases; bases outside gene matches: 8. The variable domain in full, completed from reference TRBV18 and TRBJ2-7, reads NAGVMQNPRHLVRRRGQEARLRCSPMKGHSHVYWYRQLPEEGLKFMVYLQKENIIDESGMPKERFSAEFPKEGPSILRIQQVVRGDSAAYFCASSPGLVSGEQYFGPGTRLTVT.

The genes are TRBV7-2 and TRBJ2-3; 14 nucleotides align to TRBD2. The germline V gene has CDR1 SGHTA and CDR2 FQGNSA. Trimming removed 5 bases from V and 8 bases from J; junction bases left unmatched: 15. This CDR3 has 18 residues. The CDR3 nucleotides read TGTGCCAGCAGCCCTCGGACTAGCGGGGGGCCGGGAGAGGGTACGCAGTATTTT. It is translated as CASSPRTSGGPGEGTQYF.

This clone was picked up a small number of times. The V gene is TRBV11-3, the J gene TRBJ2-6, with TRBD1 matching 8 bases. CDR1 is SGHNT and CDR2 is YENEEA in the germline V gene. V lost 5 bases, J lost 2 bases, and 2 bases stayed unmatched. The CDR3 is made up of 15 amino acids. For the CDR3, the DNA is TGTGCCAGCAGCCGGACAGGGACTGGGGCCAACGTCCTGACTTTC. It yields the protein CASSRTGTGANVLTF. Full variable domain (outside the CDR3, taken from reference TRBV11-3 and TRBJ2-6): EAGVVQSPRYKIIEKKQPVAFWCNPISGHNTLYWYLQNLGQGPELLIRYENEEAVDDSQLPKDRFSAERLKGVDSTLKIQPAELGDSAVYLCASSRTGTGANVLTFGAGSRLTVL.

The chain recombines TRBV30 with TRBJ1-2; D is perhaps TRBD1 (5 bases). Trimming took off 2 bases at V and 7 bases at J, with 14 bases between the two ends. Per germline, CDR1 GTSNPN and CDR2 SVGIG (reference sequence). This CDR3 contains 13 residues. CDR3 loop: CAWSNPGGSGYTF. In nucleotides, the CDR3 is TGTGCCTGGAGTAATCCCGGGGGGAGTGGCTACACCTTC.

This chain connects TRBV4-2 to TRBJ2-1; 8 bases are a match to TRBD2. With 0 bases clipped from V and 2 bases from J, the junction kept 3 bases outside the gene matches. This CDR3 region has 16 residues. Germline V gene lookup returns CDR1 LGHNA and CDR2 YNFKEQ. CDR3 residues: CASSQDEAGAYNEQFF. CDR3 bases: TGTGCCAGCAGCCAAGATGAAGCGGGAGCCTACAATGAGCAGTTCTTC.

The sample holds a few counts of this clone. The chain employs TRBV7-2 and TRBJ2-7; 12 bases map to TRBD2. V lost 5 bases to trimming and J lost 2 bases; unmatched junction nucleotides: 1. CDR3 length: 14 amino acids. Germline CDR1 is SGHTA and CDR2 is FQGNSA. CDR3 nucleotide sequence: TGTGCCAGCAGCGCTAGCGGGGGGGCCTACGAGCAGTACTTC. Translated: CASSASGGAYEQYF. Drawing the rest from reference TRBV7-2 and TRBJ2-7, the complete variable domain is GAGVSQSPSNKVTEKGKDVELRCDPISGHTALYWYRQSLGQGLEFLIYFQGNSAPDKSGLPSDRFSAERTGGSVSTLTIQRTQQEDSAVYLCASSASGGAYEQYFGPGTRLTVT.

The chain uses TRBV10-3 and TRBJ1-2, with D possibly being TRBD1 (5 bases). This CDR3 is built from 13 residues. Looked up from germline, CDR1 is ENHRY and CDR2 is SYGVKD. Trimming removed 0 bases at V and 8 bases at J, with 10 bases between. The CDR3 protein is CAISESLGPGYTF. The CDR3 DNA follows: TGTGCCATCAGTGAGTCTCTGGGGCCGGGCTACACCTTC.

CDR3 loop: CANMNSFTEAFF. CDR3 nucleotides: TGTGCCAACATGAACAGTTTCACTGAAGCTTTCTTT. The V call is TRBV12-3 or TRBV12-4, the J call TRBJ1-1; D unresolved. V shed 10 bases and J shed 4 bases, with 13 bases lying between them. This CDR3 has 12 amino acids.

The chain combines TRBV18 with TRBJ1-4; D is unresolved. Germline V gene sequence: CDR1 KGHSH, CDR2 LQKENI. V lost 1 base to trimming and J lost 0 bases, with 18 bases between them. CDR3 length: 19 amino acids. CDR3 region: CASSPQGIGRDATNEKLFF. CDR3 nucleotides: TGTGCCAGCTCACCACAAGGCATAGGGAGAGACGCAACTAATGAAAAACTGTTTTTT.

The chain is built from TRBV5-4 and TRBJ2-7; 10 nucleotides agree with TRBD2. J was trimmed by 7 bases and V by 4 bases; bases with no gene match: 8. The CDR3 consists of 14 residues. Germline V lookup: CDR1 SGHNT, CDR2 YYREEE (reference sequence). In nucleotides, the CDR3 is TGTGCCAGCAGCAGAGCGGGGGGGTCCTTGGAGCAGTACTTC. It is translated as CASSRAGGSLEQYF. Full variable domain (outside the CDR3, taken from reference TRBV5-4 and TRBJ2-7): ETGVTQSPTHLIKTRGQQVTLRCSSQSGHNTVSWYQQALGQGPQFIFQYYREEENGRGNFPPRFSGLQFPNYSSELNVNALELDDSALYLCASSRAGGSLEQYFGPGTRLTVT.

The chain carries TRBV9 and TRBJ2-2, with D possibly TRBD2 on 5 matching bases. This CDR3 is built from 13 residues. V dropped 7 bases and J dropped 6 bases, with 13 bases sitting between them. Germline V lookup: CDR1 SGDLS, CDR2 YYNGEE. The CDR3 coding sequence is TGTGCCAGCTCGATACGGGGTTCCGGGGAGCTGTTTTTT. Its translation is CASSIRGSGELFF.

This clone was observed a single time. J is TRBJ1-4 and V is TRBV9; 8 nucleotides match TRBD1. With 0 bases clipped from V and 5 bases from J, the junction kept 6 bases outside the gene matches. CDR1 is SGDLS and CDR2 is YYNGEE in the germline V gene. The CDR3 runs to 16 residues. The CDR3 here is CASSVGLQGGNEKLFF. CDR3 coding DNA: TGTGCCAGCAGCGTAGGACTACAGGGGGGGAATGAAAAACTGTTTTTT.

The chain links TRBV4-1 to TRBJ2-7, with 12 bases identical to TRBD2. Per the germline V gene, CDR1 is MGHRA and CDR2 is YSYEKL. The V segment lost 6 bases and the J segment 5 bases; nucleotides outside the gene matches: 8. CDR3 length: 15 amino acids. The CDR3 protein is CASRPGLAGRNEQYF. The CDR3 DNA is TGCGCCAGCAGACCCGGACTAGCGGGACGGAACGAGCAGTACTTC.

V gene TRBV10-3 combines with J gene TRBJ1-6, with TRBD1 identical over 8 bases. V was clipped by 6 bases and J by 10 bases; unmatched bases: 8. Germline V CDR1 and CDR2: ENHRY, SYGVKD. The CDR3 contains 14 residues. CDR3: CAIRKQGEGSPLHF. The CDR3, as DNA: TGTGCCATCAGAAAACAGGGGGAGGGCTCACCCCTCCACTTT.

The rearrangement links TRBV7-2 to TRBJ2-6; D is unresolved. The CDR3 contains 17 residues. Germline CDR1 is SGHTA and CDR2 is FQGNSA. Between the trimmed V and J ends, which lost 0 bases and 0 bases, there was a span of 9 bases. The CDR3 loop reads CASSLAGSYSGANVLTF. The CDR3 DNA sequence: TGTGCCAGCAGCTTAGCAGGGTCTTACTCTGGGGCCAACGTCCTGACTTTC.

The chain couples TRBV7-2 to TRBJ2-7, with D possibly matching TRBD1 (5 bases). This CDR3 region has 13 residues. Trimming cost V 5 bases and J 7 bases, with 15 bases left between them. Germline V gene lookup returns CDR1 SGHTA and CDR2 FQGNSA. The chain's CDR3 is CASSPRVRSEQYF. CDR3 in DNA: TGTGCCAGCAGCCCCAGGGTGAGGAGTGAGCAGTACTTC. The whole variable domain, filled in from reference TRBV7-2 and TRBJ2-7, reads GAGVSQSPSNKVTEKGKDVELRCDPISGHTALYWYRQSLGQGLEFLIYFQGNSAPDKSGLPSDRFSAERTGGSVSTLTIQRTQQEDSAVYLCASSPRVRSEQYFGPGTRLTVT.

The chain is built from TRBV2 and TRBJ1-4, with D possibly matching TRBD1 (6 bases). V lost 4 bases, J lost 10 bases, and 22 bases lay in between. This CDR3 is built from 16 residues. Germline V gene lookup returns CDR1 SNHLY and CDR2 FYNNEI. DNA of the CDR3: TGTGCCAGCAGTGCGGAGCAGGGGCCCTCCCGGGGAAAACTGTTTTTT. Translated: CASSAEQGPSRGKLFF.

The rearrangement joins TRBV5-4 to TRBJ2-3; 9 nucleotides match TRBD2. The germline V gene has CDR1 SGHNT and CDR2 YYREEE (reference sequence). The J segment lost 5 bases and the V segment lost 2 bases, leaving 9 bases of the junction unmatched. CDR3 length: 16 residues. The CDR3 region is CASSFGGGGAVDTQYF. The CDR3 DNA follows: TGTGCCAGCAGCTTCGGGGGCGGGGGGGCAGTAGATACGCAGTATTTT. Combining the CDR3 with reference TRBV5-4 and TRBJ2-3 gives the whole variable domain ETGVTQSPTHLIKTRGQQVTLRCSSQSGHNTVSWYQQALGQGPQFIFQYYREEENGRGNFPPRFSGLQFPNYSSELNVNALELDDSALYLCASSFGGGGAVDTQYFGPGTRLTVL.

The chain combines TRBV12-3 or TRBV12-4 with TRBJ1-2; tentatively, D is TRBD1 (5 bases). The ends were cut back, 3 bases at V and 4 bases at J, with 9 bases in the middle. There are 13 residues in the CDR3. CDR3 amino acids: CASSLGTLYGYTF. CDR3 nucleotide sequence: TGTGCCAGCAGTTTGGGGACCCTCTATGGCTACACCTTC.

The CDR3, as DNA: TGTGCCAGTAGGGGACTAGCGGGCCTCTCCTACAATGAGCAGTTCTTC. It encodes CASRGLAGLSYNEQFF. J is TRBJ2-1 and V is TRBV19; TRBD2 matches at 12 bases. Losses at the gene ends were 6 bases for V and 0 bases for J; bases not matched to a gene: 3. The germline CDR1 and CDR2 sequences are LNHDA and SQIVND (reference sequence). The CDR3 length is 16 residues.